One and the same sample provided the 14 T cell receptor beta chains below, sequenced in a study of T-cell memory formation after mild COVID-19 (TCRdb year 2021). Receptor amplification or capture employed 5' RACE. Instrument on record: Illumina NovaSeq 6000. The public reads were reprocessed in TCRdb via fastp at Q25 and MiXCR, keeping in-frame beta chains. Entries are consolidated by CDR3 protein sequence, retaining the most common genes and DNA. The sample table lists about 340,000 distinct CDR3 sequences, 10% to 15% of them with a count of one. Over 20% of the sample comes from the top ten. Sequencing input: PBMCs or a T cell subset sorted from them (not recorded which). The receptors were sampled from a man aged 18-30 years who had mild COVID-19 (a few samples of this study predate the infection). The sample titles of this study are shuffled in the database, so cell type and time point are left out; the donor was told from shared clones.

This clonotype has just one count. The CDR3 DNA follows: TGCGCCAGCAGCCAAGTGGGGCGGGGACGGAATGAGCAGTTCTTC. It yields the protein CASSQVGRGRNEQFF. V gene TRBV4-3 combines with J gene TRBJ2-1, with D possibly being TRBD2 (6 bases). The V and J ends lost 1 base and 7 bases respectively, with 14 bases between them. CDR3 size: 15 residues. CDR1 and CDR2 (germline): LGHNA, YSLEER.

This clonotype has more than one count but fewer than ten. V usage is TRBV6-5 and J usage is TRBJ2-1, with TRBD2 matching 11 bases. Looked up from germline, CDR1 is MNHEY and CDR2 is SVGAGI. This CDR3 is built from 13 residues. J gave up 9 bases and V 9 bases, and 7 bases lay outside the gene matches. CDR3 amino acids: CASRPTSGGEQFF. The CDR3 DNA sequence: TGTGCCAGTAGACCCACTAGCGGGGGTGAGCAGTTCTTC.

This clonotype was picked up a small number of times. The rearrangement uses TRBV5-1 and TRBJ2-3; TRBD2 agrees at 10 bases. V was clipped by 3 bases and J by 5 bases; unmatched bases: 12. Germline V lookup: CDR1 SGHRS, CDR2 YFSETQ. CDR3 length: 17 residues. CDR3 DNA: TGCGCCAGCAGCTCCCTCTTCGCCAGCGGGGGGGTAGATACGCAGTATTTT. Residues: CASSSLFASGGVDTQYF.

This clonotype was seen repeatedly, ten times or more. The V gene is TRBV7-9, the J gene TRBJ2-7; 11 nucleotides align to TRBD2. V was clipped by 1 base and J by 13 bases; unmatched bases: 6. The length of the CDR3 is 13 residues. Germline V gives CDR1 SEHNR, CDR2 FQNEAQ (reference sequence). The CDR3 DNA reads as TGTGCCAGCAGCTTAGGACAGGGACTAGCGGCTTACTTC. As protein: CASSLGQGLAAYF.

The chain couples TRBV29-1 to TRBJ1-2; D perhaps matches TRBD1 (5 bases). Germline-derived CDR1 and CDR2 are SQVTM and ANQGSEA. There are 12 residues in the CDR3. V was pared by 5 bases and J by 4 bases, with 11 bases between. The CDR3 DNA reads as TGCAGCGTTAGAGGGGCCGTCTATGGCTACACCTTC. Residues: CSVRGAVYGYTF.

This clonotype has ten or more counts. This chain connects TRBV5-1 to TRBJ1-5, with 7 bases matching TRBD1. After removal of 0 bases from V and 3 bases from J, the junction contained 3 bases not matched to a gene. This CDR3 is built from 15 residues. Germline V lookup: CDR1 SGHRS, CDR2 YFSETQ. CDR3 in amino acids: CASSLAGQINQPQHF. CDR3 DNA sequence: TGCGCCAGCAGCTTGGCGGGACAGATCAATCAGCCCCAGCATTTT.

The chain couples TRBV24-1 to TRBJ2-5, with 10 bases fitting TRBD1. The CDR3 consists of 16 residues. The V gene's germline CDR1 is KGHDR and CDR2 SFDVKD. V was pared by 5 bases and J by 3 bases, with 8 bases of the junction left unmatched. The CDR3 region is CATSGRDRGGEETQYF. The CDR3 coding sequence is TGTGCCACCAGTGGACGGGACAGGGGCGGAGAAGAGACCCAGTACTTC.

This chain joins TRBV4-1 and TRBJ2-7; D not certain. Trimming left V 0 bases short and J 1 base short, with 7 bases between. Germline V gene sequence: CDR1 MGHRA, CDR2 YSYEKL. This CDR3 spans 14 amino acids. The CDR3 region has the DNA TGCGCCAGCAGCCAAGAGGCAGCGTCCTACGAGCAGTACTTC. Translated, it gives CASSQEAASYEQYF.

This clonotype was detected a few times. CDR3 sequence reads: CASSETGPASPLHF. The CDR3 bases are TGTGCCAGCAGCGAAACAGGGCCGGCTTCACCCCTCCACTTT. This rearrangement joins TRBV12-3 or TRBV12-4 to TRBJ1-6, with D maybe TRBD1 (6 bases). The CDR3 has 14 residues. The V end lost 6 bases, the J end lost 9 bases, and 15 bases lay between the germline ends.

This clonotype has a handful of counts. The V gene is TRBV7-2, the J gene TRBJ1-1; unclear D gene. Trimming stripped 3 bases from V and 3 bases from J, with 8 bases between. This CDR3 comprises 13 residues. Germline-derived CDR1 and CDR2 are SGHTA and FQGNSA. The CDR3: CASSFTVDTEAFF. The DNA of the CDR3 is TGTGCCAGCAGCTTTACGGTGGACACTGAAGCTTTCTTT.

The chain recombines TRBV5-8 with TRBJ1-1; the D gene is possibly TRBD1 (5 bases). The CDR3 length is 15 residues. V lost 4 bases to trimming and J lost 1 base, with 14 bases between them. Germline assignment: CDR1 SGHTS and CDR2 YDEGEE. The chain's CDR3 is CASSPWGEGNTEAFF. CDR3 sequence (DNA): TGTGCCAGCAGCCCGTGGGGGGAAGGGAACACTGAAGCTTTCTTT.

This clonotype was found a few times. The chain combines TRBV24-1 with TRBJ1-5; D uncertain. Trimming removed 4 bases from V and 6 bases from J, with 12 bases in between. This CDR3 is built from 14 residues. CDR1 is KGHDR and CDR2 is SFDVKD in the germline V gene. CDR3 DNA sequence: TGTGCCACCAGTGACGGCCTTTGGGGTCAGCCCCAGCATTTT. As protein: CATSDGLWGQPQHF.

The genes are TRBV9 and TRBJ1-6; 9 bases are shared with TRBD1. The CDR3 is made up of 14 amino acids. With V trimmed by 3 bases and J by 9 bases, 4 bases remained unmatched. Germline V gives CDR1 SGDLS, CDR2 YYNGEE. The CDR3 protein is CASSARDRVSPLHF. The DNA of the CDR3 is TGTGCCAGCAGCGCCCGGGACAGGGTTTCACCCCTCCACTTT.

The chain couples TRBV7-2 to TRBJ1-2; 8 nucleotides agree with TRBD1. The length of the CDR3 is 15 residues. J gave up 6 bases and V 4 bases, and 10 bases lay outside the gene matches. Germline CDR1 reads SGHTA; CDR2 reads FQGNSA. The CDR3 protein is CASSSGQGEVHGYTF. CDR3 sequence (DNA): TGTGCCAGCAGCTCCGGACAGGGAGAGGTGCATGGCTACACCTTC.